A selection of T cell receptor beta chains follows, all from one sample in a study of T-cell memory formation after mild COVID-19. TCRdb re-analysed the 5' RACE reads in MiXCR, keeping a single row per CDR3 protein. This sample yields around 250,000 distinct CDR3 sequences, of which roughly 9.4% are seen a single time; 20% to 25% belongs to the top ten. The specimen was PBMCs or a T cell subset sorted from them (not recorded which). The receptors here all came from a man aged 18 to 30 who had mild COVID-19 (a few samples of this study predate the infection). Cell type and time point are not known. The CDR3 runs from the conserved cysteine through the conserved F or W. Fields, in order: J gene, V gene, clone size, D gene, CDR3 DNA, CDR3 protein. The D gene is left open where the match is weak. Expanded clones get a size class; other rows say once, few or many, or leave the size out.

j_gene: TRBJ2-3; v_gene: TRBV11-2; abundance: many; d_gene: -; CDR3nt: TGTGCCAGCAGCTTCACGGGGGCAGATACGCAGTATTTT; CDR3aa: CASSFTGADTQYF
j_gene: TRBJ1-1; v_gene: TRBV2; abundance: -; d_gene: -; CDR3nt: TGTGCCAGCAGTGACCAGGGAACGAACACTGAAGCTTTCTTT; CDR3aa: CASSDQGTNTEAFF
j_gene: TRBJ2-5; v_gene: TRBV18; abundance: few; d_gene: TRBD1; CDR3nt: TGTGCCAGCTCACAAAACAGGGGCCAAGAGACCCAGTACTTC; CDR3aa: CASSQNRGQETQYF
j_gene: TRBJ1-5; v_gene: TRBV6-2/TRBV6-3; abundance: -; d_gene: -; CDR3nt: TGTGCCAGCACCTTGGGGAACAGCAATCAGCCCCAGCATTTT; CDR3aa: CASTLGNSNQPQHF
j_gene: TRBJ2-7; v_gene: TRBV5-4; abundance: -; d_gene: -; CDR3nt: TGTGCCAGCAGCTTTGGAACCTACGAGCAGTACTTC; CDR3aa: CASSFGTYEQYF
j_gene: TRBJ2-5; v_gene: TRBV7-2; abundance: -; d_gene: TRBD2; CDR3nt: TGTGCCAGCAGCTCGCCGGGGGGGGTCCGTCGAGAGACCCAGTACTTC; CDR3aa: CASSSPGGVRRETQYF
j_gene: TRBJ1-1; v_gene: TRBV10-3; abundance: -; d_gene: -; CDR3nt: TGTGCCATCAGTGAGAGGCAGGGCTACACTGAAGCTTTCTTT; CDR3aa: CAISERQGYTEAFF
j_gene: TRBJ2-1; v_gene: TRBV6-2/TRBV6-3; abundance: -; d_gene: TRBD2; CDR3nt: TGTGCCAGCAGGATGCGGGGGGCCCCGTGGAATGAGCAGTTCTTC; CDR3aa: CASRMRGAPWNEQFF
j_gene: TRBJ2-5; v_gene: TRBV3-1; abundance: few; d_gene: -; CDR3nt: TGTGCCAGCAGCCAAGAAGGCAGGGGGGACCAAGAGACCCAGTACTTC; CDR3aa: CASSQEGRGDQETQYF
j_gene: TRBJ2-5; v_gene: TRBV28; abundance: -; d_gene: -; CDR3nt: TGTGCCAGCAGCGCCGGCGTCCAAGAGACCCAGTACTTC; CDR3aa: CASSAGVQETQYF
j_gene: TRBJ1-3; v_gene: TRBV20-1; abundance: -; d_gene: -; CDR3nt: TGCAGTGCTGGCCTCAACCCGGGACCTGGAAACACCATATATTTT; CDR3aa: CSAGLNPGPGNTIYF
j_gene: TRBJ1-6; v_gene: TRBV7-9; abundance: many; d_gene: -; CDR3nt: TGTGCCAGCAGCTTAGAGTATTCACCCCTCCACTTT; CDR3aa: CASSLEYSPLHF
j_gene: TRBJ2-7; v_gene: TRBV5-8; abundance: few; d_gene: -; CDR3nt: TGTGCCAGCAGCTTGTGGGGGACAAACGAGCAGTACTTC; CDR3aa: CASSLWGTNEQYF
j_gene: TRBJ2-5; v_gene: TRBV11-2; abundance: few; d_gene: -; CDR3nt: TGTGCCAGCAGCTCTATTGCGGGTCTGGAGACCCAGTACTTC; CDR3aa: CASSSIAGLETQYF
j_gene: TRBJ1-1; v_gene: TRBV6-5; abundance: few; d_gene: -; CDR3nt: TGTGCCAGCAGTCGCCCCGGGGATGAAGCTTTCTTT; CDR3aa: CASSRPGDEAFF
j_gene: TRBJ2-3; v_gene: TRBV7-3; abundance: few; d_gene: -; CDR3nt: TGTGCCAGCAGCAGGGAAAGGGAAGATACGCAGTATTTT; CDR3aa: CASSREREDTQYF
j_gene: TRBJ2-7; v_gene: TRBV6-2/TRBV6-3; abundance: -; d_gene: -; CDR3nt: TGTGCCAGCAGTTACCCTCCTCTGCGGGACTCTCACGAGCAGTACTTC; CDR3aa: CASSYPPLRDSHEQYF
j_gene: TRBJ1-4; v_gene: TRBV11-2; abundance: -; d_gene: -; CDR3nt: TGTGCCAGCAGCTTAGGACTCGACAGTGAAAAACTGTTTTTT; CDR3aa: CASSLGLDSEKLFF
j_gene: TRBJ2-1; v_gene: TRBV10-3; abundance: few; d_gene: -; CDR3nt: TGTGCCATCAGTGAGCCATACCGGGGCAAAGCGTACAATGAGCAGTTCTTC; CDR3aa: CAISEPYRGKAYNEQFF
j_gene: TRBJ2-2; v_gene: TRBV6-2/TRBV6-3; abundance: -; d_gene: -; CDR3nt: TGTGCCAGCAGTTCAGGGTATGGGGAGCTGTTTTTT; CDR3aa: CASSSGYGELFF
j_gene: TRBJ1-6; v_gene: TRBV4-1; abundance: -; d_gene: TRBD1; CDR3nt: TGCGCCAGCAGCCGGACCCCGGGACAGGGGCAAGGATACTATAATTCACCCCTCCACTTT; CDR3aa: CASSRTPGQGQGYYNSPLHF
j_gene: TRBJ2-5; v_gene: TRBV7-9; abundance: few; d_gene: -; CDR3nt: TGTGCCAGCAGCATAATCCGGGAGACCCAGTACTTC; CDR3aa: CASSIIRETQYF
j_gene: TRBJ1-5; v_gene: TRBV7-2; abundance: few; d_gene: -; CDR3nt: TGTGCCAGCATCTCGGGGGGTCAGCCCCAGCATTTT; CDR3aa: CASISGGQPQHF
j_gene: TRBJ2-3; v_gene: TRBV7-2; abundance: few; d_gene: -; CDR3nt: TGTGCCAGCAGGTCGACCTTTAGCACAGATACGCAGTATTTT; CDR3aa: CASRSTFSTDTQYF
j_gene: TRBJ1-2; v_gene: TRBV20-1; abundance: -; d_gene: -; CDR3nt: TGCAGTGCTAGGCACGGGTCCTCCTATGGCTACACCTTC; CDR3aa: CSARHGSSYGYTF
j_gene: TRBJ2-7; v_gene: TRBV20-1; abundance: -; d_gene: TRBD1; CDR3nt: TGCAGTGCTAGAAGGGACAGGGGGCACTACGAGCAGTACTTC; CDR3aa: CSARRDRGHYEQYF
j_gene: TRBJ2-2; v_gene: TRBV9; abundance: -; d_gene: TRBD2; CDR3nt: TGTGCCAGCAGCGGTAGCGGGCACCTGACCGGGGAGCTGTTTTTT; CDR3aa: CASSGSGHLTGELFF